The present TCR beta chain was sequenced within a study of T cell responses to AZD1222 COVID-19 vaccine. Study findings and constraints: Mostly white British, mostly female donors; authors suggested clonal diversity may be underestimated. Without day 14 samples, only post-peak T cell repertoires were studied.

Clones were read by immunoSEQ multiplex PCR, and TCRdb kept only the in-frame ones, dropping some. In the table there are 100,000 to 150,000 clones, less than 90% of which are singletons. In regard to this clone: Its target is not known.

Trimming took 6 bases from V and 0 from J; bases not matched to a gene: 7. The CDR3 consists of 18 residues. CDR1 is SNHLY, CDR2 FYNNEI, per germline. The input for sequencing was peripheral blood, taken on day 0 of AZD1222 vaccination. This TCR came from an adult in good health. The chain couples TRBV2 to TRBJ2-3; 15 bases fit TRBD2. CDR3 nucleotide sequence: TGTGCCAGCAGGTATCCGGGACTAGCGGGGGGAAGCACAGATACGCAGTATTTT. Its protein is CASRYPGLAGGSTDTQYF.